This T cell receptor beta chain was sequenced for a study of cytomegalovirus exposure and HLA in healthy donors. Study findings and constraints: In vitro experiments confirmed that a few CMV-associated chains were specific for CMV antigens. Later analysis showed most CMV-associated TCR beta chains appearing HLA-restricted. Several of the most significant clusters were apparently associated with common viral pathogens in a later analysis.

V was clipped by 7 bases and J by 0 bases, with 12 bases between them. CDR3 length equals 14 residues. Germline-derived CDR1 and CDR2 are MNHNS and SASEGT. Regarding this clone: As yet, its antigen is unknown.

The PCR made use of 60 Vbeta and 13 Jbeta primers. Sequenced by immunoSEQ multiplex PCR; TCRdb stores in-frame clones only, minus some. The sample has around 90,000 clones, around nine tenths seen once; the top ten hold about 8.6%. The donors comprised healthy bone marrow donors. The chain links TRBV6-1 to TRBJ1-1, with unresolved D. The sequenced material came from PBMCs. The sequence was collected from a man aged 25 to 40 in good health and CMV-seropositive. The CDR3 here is CASTPGNMNTEAFF. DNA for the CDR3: TGTGCCAGCACACCCGGTAATATGAACACTGAAGCTTTCTTT.